Listed below are T cell receptor beta chains from one sample, sequenced in a study of OX40 agonist ivuxolimab in advanced cancers. The table came from immunoSEQ multiplex PCR; TCRdb's copy has only in-frame clones and leaves some out. The repertoire holds 60,000 to 100,000 clones, with 87% as singletons. This material consisted of CD4+ or CD8+ T cells sorted from blood, taken in a trial of the OX40 agonist ivuxolimab. The receptor source for this set is an adult with an advanced solid tumor such as melanoma, head and neck, liver or kidney cancer. CDR3s include the opening cysteine and the closing phenylalanine or tryptophan. The D gene is left open where the match is weak.

D	J	V	CDR3
NA	TRBJ2-3	TRBV19	CASSIGGRSADTQYF
TRBD1	TRBJ2-7	TRBV11-1	CASSLVGQGAGTYEQYF
NA	TRBJ2-7	TRBV5-1	CASSPGTSAYEQYF
TRBD1	NA	TRBV11-1	CASSLGQGVYEQYF
NA	TRBJ2-1	TRBV18	CASSPQPTGSYNEQFF
NA	TRBJ2-7	TRBV10-3	CAISDASGTSYEQYF
TRBD2	TRBJ2-1	TRBV19	CASSTDGTSGRVDEQFF
NA	TRBJ2-7	TRBV27	CASGHYEQYF
NA	TRBJ2-7	TRBV11-3	CASSFLMDRAGEQYF
TRBD1	TRBJ1-1	TRBV6-1	CASTGTGGTEAFF
NA	TRBJ1-5	TRBV7-8	CASSLVISNNQPQHF
NA	TRBJ2-1	TRBV7-8	CASSFRIWANQEQFF
NA	TRBJ1-2	TRBV19	CASNWGGHNYGYTF
TRBD2	TRBJ2-1	TRBV18	CASSPGLAGALNEQFF
NA	TRBJ1-1	TRBV28	CASSKGMNTEAFF
TRBD2	TRBJ2-6	TRBV4-3	CASSQDFAAGGPGANVLTF
NA	TRBJ2-1	TRBV6-4	CASSDQLANEQFF
NA	TRBJ1-1	TRBV15	CATSRGGGRDTEAFF
TRBD2	TRBJ2-3	TRBV19	CASSMGTRLRSALGGDTQYF
TRBD1	TRBJ1-1	TRBV11-2	CASSLRDRGPGVEAFF
NA	TRBJ2-5	TRBV7-2	CASSLSWDSWETQYF
TRBD1	TRBJ1-1	TRBV7-9	CASSSGQGTMNTEAFF
TRBD2	TRBJ2-1	TRBV7-8	CASSPGLLASGGGEQFF
TRBD2	TRBJ2-1	TRBV6-6	CASSQGLAGNEQFF
TRBD1	TRBJ1-2	TRBV6-1	CASSEQGQGMVGINGYTF
NA	TRBJ2-1	TRBV7-9	CASSLRGGDEQFF
NA	TRBJ2-7	TRBV4-3	CASSQDTTSSYEQYF
NA	TRBJ1-4	TRBV4-2	CASSQLGKGLGEKLFF
NA	TRBJ2-7	TRBV5-5	CASSLDGLIYEQYF
TRBD2	TRBJ2-5	TRBV6-1	CASSAGTSGRETQYF
TRBD2	TRBJ2-2	TRBV27	CASSSYLAGGPGTGELFF
TRBD1	TRBJ2-3	TRBV5-4	CASSLGQGPDTQYF
TRBD2	TRBJ2-2	TRBV5-1	CASSPGGTNTGELFF
NA	TRBJ1-1	TRBV9	CASSVVDNTEAFF
NA	TRBJ1-5	TRBV28	CASNDGMRRNQPQHF
NA	TRBJ2-1	TRBV5-1	CASRVKDSYNEQFF
NA	TRBJ1-5	TRBV19	CASSILGGGFSNQPQHF
TRBD2	TRBJ2-7	TRBV7-2	CASSPVWTSGNYEQYF
NA	TRBJ1-5	TRBV27	CASSRGGSNQPQHF